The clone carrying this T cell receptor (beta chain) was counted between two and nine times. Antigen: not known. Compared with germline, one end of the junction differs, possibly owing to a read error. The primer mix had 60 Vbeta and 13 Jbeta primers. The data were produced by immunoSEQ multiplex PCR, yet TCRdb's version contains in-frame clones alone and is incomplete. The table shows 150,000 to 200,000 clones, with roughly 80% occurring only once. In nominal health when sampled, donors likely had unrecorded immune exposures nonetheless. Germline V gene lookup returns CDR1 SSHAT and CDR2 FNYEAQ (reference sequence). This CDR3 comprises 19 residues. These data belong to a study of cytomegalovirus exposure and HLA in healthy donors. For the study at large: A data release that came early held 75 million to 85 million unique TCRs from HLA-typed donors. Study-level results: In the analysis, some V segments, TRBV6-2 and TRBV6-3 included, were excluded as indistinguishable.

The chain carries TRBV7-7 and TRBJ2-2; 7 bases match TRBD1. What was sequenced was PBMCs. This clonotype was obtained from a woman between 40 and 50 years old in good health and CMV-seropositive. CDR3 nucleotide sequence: TGTGCTAGCAGTTTAGCTTTCCCCGTGACAGGGAGCGACACCGGGGAGCTGTTTTTT. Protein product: CASSLAFPVTGSDTGELFF.